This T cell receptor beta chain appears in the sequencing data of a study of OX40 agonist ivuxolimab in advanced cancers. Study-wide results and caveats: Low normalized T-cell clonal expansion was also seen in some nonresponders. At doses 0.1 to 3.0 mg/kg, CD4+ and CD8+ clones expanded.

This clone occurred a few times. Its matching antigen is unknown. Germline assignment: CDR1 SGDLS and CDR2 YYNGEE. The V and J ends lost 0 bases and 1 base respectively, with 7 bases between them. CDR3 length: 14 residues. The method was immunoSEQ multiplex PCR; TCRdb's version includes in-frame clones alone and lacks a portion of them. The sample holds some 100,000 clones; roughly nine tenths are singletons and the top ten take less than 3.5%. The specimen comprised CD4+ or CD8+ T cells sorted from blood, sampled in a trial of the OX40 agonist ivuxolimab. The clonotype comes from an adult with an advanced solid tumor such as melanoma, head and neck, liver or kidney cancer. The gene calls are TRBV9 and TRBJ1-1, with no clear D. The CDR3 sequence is CASSVGRTNTEAFF. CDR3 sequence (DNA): TGTGCCAGCAGCGTAGGCAGGACGAACACTGAAGCTTTCTTT.